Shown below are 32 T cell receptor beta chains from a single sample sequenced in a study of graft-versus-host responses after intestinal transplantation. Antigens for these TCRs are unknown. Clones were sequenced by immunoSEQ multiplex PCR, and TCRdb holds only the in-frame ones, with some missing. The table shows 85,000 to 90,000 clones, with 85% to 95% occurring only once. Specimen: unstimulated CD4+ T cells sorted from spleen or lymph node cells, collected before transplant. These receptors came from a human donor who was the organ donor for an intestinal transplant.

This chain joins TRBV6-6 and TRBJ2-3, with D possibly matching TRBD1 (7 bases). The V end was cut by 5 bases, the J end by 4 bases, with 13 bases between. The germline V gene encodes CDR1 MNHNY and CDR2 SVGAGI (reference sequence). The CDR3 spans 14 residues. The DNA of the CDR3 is TGTGCCAGCAGTCGACAGGGAGGTCCAGATACGCAGTATTTT. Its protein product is CASSRQGGPDTQYF.

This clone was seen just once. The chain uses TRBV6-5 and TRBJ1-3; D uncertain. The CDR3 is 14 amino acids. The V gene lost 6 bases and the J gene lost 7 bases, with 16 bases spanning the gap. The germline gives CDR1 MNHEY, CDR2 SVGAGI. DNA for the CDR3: TGTGCCAGCAGCAATTTACCCAACACGAACACCATATATTTT. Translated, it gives CASSNLPNTNTIYF.

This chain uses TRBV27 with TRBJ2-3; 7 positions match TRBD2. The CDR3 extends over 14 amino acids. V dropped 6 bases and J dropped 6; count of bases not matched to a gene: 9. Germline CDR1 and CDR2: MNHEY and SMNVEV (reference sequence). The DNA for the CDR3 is TGTGCCAGCAGGGAAGGACTAGATCTCGATACGCAGTATTTT. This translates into CASREGLDLDTQYF.

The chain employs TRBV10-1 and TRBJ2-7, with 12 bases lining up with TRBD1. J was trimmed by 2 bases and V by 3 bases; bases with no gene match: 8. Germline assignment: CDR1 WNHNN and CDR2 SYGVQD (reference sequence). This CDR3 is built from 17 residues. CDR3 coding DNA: TGCGCCAGCAGTGATTCCCTCGGGACAGGGGGCGCCTACGAGCAGTACTTC. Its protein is CASSDSLGTGGAYEQYF.

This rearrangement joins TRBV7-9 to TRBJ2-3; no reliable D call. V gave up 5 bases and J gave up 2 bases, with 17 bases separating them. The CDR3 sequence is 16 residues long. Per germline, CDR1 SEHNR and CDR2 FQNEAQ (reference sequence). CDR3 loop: CASSPPLIKLTDTQYF. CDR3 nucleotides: TGTGCCAGCAGCCCCCCTTTGATTAAACTCACAGATACGCAGTATTTT.

The CDR3 DNA reads TGTGCCAGCAGCTTTTCTCTAGGACAGTTGAAAGGCTACACCTTC. Protein: CASSFSLGQLKGYTF. The chain joins TRBV11-3 to TRBJ1-2; a weak D match, TRBD1 (6 bases). Germline assignment: CDR1 SGHNT and CDR2 YENEEA. The CDR3 contains 15 residues. The V gene lost 3 bases and the J gene lost 8 bases, with 19 bases spanning the gap.

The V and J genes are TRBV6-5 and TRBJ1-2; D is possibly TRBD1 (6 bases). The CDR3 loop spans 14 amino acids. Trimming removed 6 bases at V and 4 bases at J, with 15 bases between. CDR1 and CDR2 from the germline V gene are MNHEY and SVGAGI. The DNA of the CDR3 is TGTGCCAGCAGAGGGGCCGCAGGGGCCTATGGCTACACCTTC. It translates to CASRGAAGAYGYTF.

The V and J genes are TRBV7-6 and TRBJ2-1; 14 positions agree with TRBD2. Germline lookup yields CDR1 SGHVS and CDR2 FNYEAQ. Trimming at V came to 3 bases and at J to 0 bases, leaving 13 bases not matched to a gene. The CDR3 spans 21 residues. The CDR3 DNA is TGTGCCAGCAGCTTCAGACCGGGACTAGCGGGGGCCGGAAGCTCCTACAATGAGCAGTTCTTC. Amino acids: CASSFRPGLAGAGSSYNEQFF.

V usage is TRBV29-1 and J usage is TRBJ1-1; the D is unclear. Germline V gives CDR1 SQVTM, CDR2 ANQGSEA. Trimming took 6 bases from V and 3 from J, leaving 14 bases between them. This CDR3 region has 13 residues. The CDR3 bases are TGCAGCGTGCGGGGTCGCTCCTACACTGAAGCTTTCTTT. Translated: CSVRGRSYTEAFF. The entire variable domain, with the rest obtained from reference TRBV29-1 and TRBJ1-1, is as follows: SAVISQKPSRDICQRGTSLTIQCQVDSQVTMMFWYRQQPGQSLTLIATANQGSEATYESGFVIDKFPISRPNLTFSTLTVSNMSPEDSSIYLCSVRGRSYTEAFFGQGTRLTVV.

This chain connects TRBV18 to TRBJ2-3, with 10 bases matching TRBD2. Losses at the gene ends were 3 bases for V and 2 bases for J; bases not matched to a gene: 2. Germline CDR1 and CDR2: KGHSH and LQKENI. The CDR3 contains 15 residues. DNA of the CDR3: TGTGCCAGCTCACCGAGCGGGGGGGCCACAGATACGCAGTATTTT. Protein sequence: CASSPSGGATDTQYF. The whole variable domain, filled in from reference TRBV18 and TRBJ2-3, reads NAGVMQNPRHLVRRRGQEARLRCSPMKGHSHVYWYRQLPEEGLKFMVYLQKENIIDESGMPKERFSAEFPKEGPSILRIQQVVRGDSAAYFCASSPSGGATDTQYFGPGTRLTVL.

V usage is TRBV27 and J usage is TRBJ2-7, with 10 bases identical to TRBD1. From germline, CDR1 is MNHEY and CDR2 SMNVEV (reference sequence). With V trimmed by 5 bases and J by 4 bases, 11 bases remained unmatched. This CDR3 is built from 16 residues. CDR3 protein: CASSTISRDRGYEQYF. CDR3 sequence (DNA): TGTGCCAGCAGTACGATAAGCCGGGACAGGGGATACGAGCAGTACTTC.

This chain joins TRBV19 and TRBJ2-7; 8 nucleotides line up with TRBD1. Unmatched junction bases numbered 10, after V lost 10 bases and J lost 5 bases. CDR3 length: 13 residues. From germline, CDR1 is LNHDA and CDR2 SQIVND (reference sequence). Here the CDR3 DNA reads TGTGCCAAGTGGACAGGGAATGTTGACGAGCAGTACTTC. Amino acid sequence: CAKWTGNVDEQYF.

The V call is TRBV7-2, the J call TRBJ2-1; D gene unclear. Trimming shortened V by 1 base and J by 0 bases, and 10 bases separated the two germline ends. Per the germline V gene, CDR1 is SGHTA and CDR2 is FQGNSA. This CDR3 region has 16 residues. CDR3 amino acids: CASSLVWSSSYNEQFF. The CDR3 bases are TGTGCCAGCAGCTTAGTTTGGAGCAGCTCCTACAATGAGCAGTTCTTC. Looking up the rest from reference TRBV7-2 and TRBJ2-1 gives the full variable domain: GAGVSQSPSNKVTEKGKDVELRCDPISGHTALYWYRQSLGQGLEFLIYFQGNSAPDKSGLPSDRFSAERTGGSVSTLTIQRTQQEDSAVYLCASSLVWSSSYNEQFFGPGTRLTVL.

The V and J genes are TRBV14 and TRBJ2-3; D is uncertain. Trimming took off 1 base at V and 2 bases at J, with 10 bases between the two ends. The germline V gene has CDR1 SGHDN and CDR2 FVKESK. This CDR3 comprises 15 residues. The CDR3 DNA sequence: TGTGCCAGCAGCCAAGTAAACTGGTACACAGATACGCAGTATTTT. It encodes CASSQVNWYTDTQYF.

CDR3 in DNA: TGTGCCAGCAGTTTCTTCTTTTCTCGCGGGAGTGTGAATGAGCAGTTCTTC. Protein: CASSFFFSRGSVNEQFF. The V and J genes are TRBV28 and TRBJ2-1, with 7 positions matching TRBD2. Trimming at V came to 3 bases and at J to 7 bases, leaving 15 bases not matched to a gene. This CDR3 has 17 residues. CDR1 is MDHEN, CDR2 SYDVKM, per germline.

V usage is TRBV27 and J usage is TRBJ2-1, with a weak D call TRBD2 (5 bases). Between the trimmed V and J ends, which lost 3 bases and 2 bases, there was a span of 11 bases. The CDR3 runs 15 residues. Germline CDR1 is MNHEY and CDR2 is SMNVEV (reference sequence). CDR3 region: CASSFEAVPYNEQFF. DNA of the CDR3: TGTGCCAGCAGTTTTGAAGCGGTACCCTACAATGAGCAGTTCTTC.

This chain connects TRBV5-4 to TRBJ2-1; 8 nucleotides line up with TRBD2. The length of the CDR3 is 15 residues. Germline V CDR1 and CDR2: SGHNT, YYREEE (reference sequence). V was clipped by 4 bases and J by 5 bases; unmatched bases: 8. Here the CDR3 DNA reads TGTGCCAGCAGCCCCCTCCGGGGGGGGGACAATGAGCAGTTCTTC. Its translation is CASSPLRGGDNEQFF.

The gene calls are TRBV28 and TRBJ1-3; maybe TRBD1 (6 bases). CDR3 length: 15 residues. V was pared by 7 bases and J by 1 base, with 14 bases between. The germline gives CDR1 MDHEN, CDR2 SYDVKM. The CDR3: CASTAQGYSGNTIYF. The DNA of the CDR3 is TGTGCCAGCACCGCACAGGGTTATTCTGGAAACACCATATATTTT. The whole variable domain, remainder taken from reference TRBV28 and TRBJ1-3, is DVKVTQSSRYLVKRTGEKVFLECVQDMDHENMFWYRQDPGLGLRLIYFSYDVKMKEKGDIPEGYSVSREKKERFSLILESASTNQTSMYLCASTAQGYSGNTIYFGEGSWLTVV.

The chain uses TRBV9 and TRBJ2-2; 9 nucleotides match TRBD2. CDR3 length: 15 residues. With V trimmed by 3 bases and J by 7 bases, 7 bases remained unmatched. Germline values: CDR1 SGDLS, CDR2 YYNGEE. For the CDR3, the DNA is TGTGCCAGCAGCGCCCGACTAGCGGTGAACGGGGAGCTGTTTTTT. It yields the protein CASSARLAVNGELFF.

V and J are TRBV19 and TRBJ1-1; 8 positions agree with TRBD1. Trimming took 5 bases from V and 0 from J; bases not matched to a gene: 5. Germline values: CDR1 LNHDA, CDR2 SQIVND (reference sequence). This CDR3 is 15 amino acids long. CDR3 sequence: CASSPRTGLNTEAFF. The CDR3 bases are TGTGCCAGTAGTCCTAGGACAGGGTTGAACACTGAAGCTTTCTTT.

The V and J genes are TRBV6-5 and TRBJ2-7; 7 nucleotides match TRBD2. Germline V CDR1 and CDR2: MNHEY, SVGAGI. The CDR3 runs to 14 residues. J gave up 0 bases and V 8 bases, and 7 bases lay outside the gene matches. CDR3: CASGGSGGSYEQYF. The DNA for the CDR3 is TGTGCCAGCGGAGGTTCGGGGGGCTCCTACGAGCAGTACTTC.

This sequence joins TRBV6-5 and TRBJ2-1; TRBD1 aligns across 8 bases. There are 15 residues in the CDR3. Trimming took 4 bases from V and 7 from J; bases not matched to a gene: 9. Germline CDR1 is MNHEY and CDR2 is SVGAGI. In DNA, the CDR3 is TGTGCCAGCAGTTCGGTCGGGACAGGTCAAAATGAGCAGTTCTTC. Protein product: CASSSVGTGQNEQFF.

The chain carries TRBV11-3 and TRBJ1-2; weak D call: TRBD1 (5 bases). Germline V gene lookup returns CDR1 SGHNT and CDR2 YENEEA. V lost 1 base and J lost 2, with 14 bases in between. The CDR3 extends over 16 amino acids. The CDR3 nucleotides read TGTGCCAGCAGCTTAGGGACAAGGCTGGGGAACTATGGCTACACCTTC. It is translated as CASSLGTRLGNYGYTF.

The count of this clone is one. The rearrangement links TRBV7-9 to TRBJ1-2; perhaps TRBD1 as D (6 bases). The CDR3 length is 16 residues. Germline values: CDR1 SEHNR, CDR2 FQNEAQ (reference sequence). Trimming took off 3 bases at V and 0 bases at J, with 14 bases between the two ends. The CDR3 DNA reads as TGTGCCAGCAGCTTCTTCCGGACAGCGACTAACTATGGCTACACCTTC. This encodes CASSFFRTATNYGYTF.

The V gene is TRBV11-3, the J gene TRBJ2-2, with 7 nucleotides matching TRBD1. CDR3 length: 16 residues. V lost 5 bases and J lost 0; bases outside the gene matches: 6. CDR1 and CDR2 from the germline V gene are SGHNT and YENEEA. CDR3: CASSPRQGSNTGELFF. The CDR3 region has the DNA TGTGCCAGCAGCCCCAGACAGGGCTCGAACACCGGGGAGCTGTTTTTT.

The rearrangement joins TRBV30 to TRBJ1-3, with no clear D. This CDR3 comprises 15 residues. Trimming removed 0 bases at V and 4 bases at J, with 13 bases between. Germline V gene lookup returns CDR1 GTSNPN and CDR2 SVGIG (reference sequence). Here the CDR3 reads CAWSVRGSHGNTIYF. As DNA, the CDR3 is TGTGCCTGGAGTGTACGGGGTTCGCACGGAAACACCATATATTTT.

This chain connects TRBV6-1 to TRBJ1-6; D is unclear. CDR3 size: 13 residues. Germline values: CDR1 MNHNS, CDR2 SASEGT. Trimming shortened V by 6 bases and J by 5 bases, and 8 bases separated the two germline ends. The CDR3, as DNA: TGTGCCAGCAGGACCCGGGATAATTCACCCCTCCACTTT. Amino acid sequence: CASRTRDNSPLHF.

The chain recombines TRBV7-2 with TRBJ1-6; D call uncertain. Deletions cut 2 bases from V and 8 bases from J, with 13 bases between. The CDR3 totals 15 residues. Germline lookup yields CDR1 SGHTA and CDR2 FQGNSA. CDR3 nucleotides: TGTGCCAGCAGCTTATTAGCTGGGTCCGATTCACCCCTCCACTTT. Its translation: CASSLLAGSDSPLHF.

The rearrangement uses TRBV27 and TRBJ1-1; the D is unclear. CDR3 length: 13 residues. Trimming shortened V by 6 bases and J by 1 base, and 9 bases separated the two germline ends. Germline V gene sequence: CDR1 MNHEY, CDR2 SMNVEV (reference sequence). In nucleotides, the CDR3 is TGTGCCAGCAGAAAGGAGAAGAACACTGAAGCTTTCTTT. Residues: CASRKEKNTEAFF.

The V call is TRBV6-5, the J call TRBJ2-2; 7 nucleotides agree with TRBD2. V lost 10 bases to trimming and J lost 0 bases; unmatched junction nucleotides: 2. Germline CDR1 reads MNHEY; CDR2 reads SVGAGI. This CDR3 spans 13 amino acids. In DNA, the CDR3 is TGTGCCACGACTAGCTCGAACACCGGGGAGCTGTTTTTT. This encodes CATTSSNTGELFF.

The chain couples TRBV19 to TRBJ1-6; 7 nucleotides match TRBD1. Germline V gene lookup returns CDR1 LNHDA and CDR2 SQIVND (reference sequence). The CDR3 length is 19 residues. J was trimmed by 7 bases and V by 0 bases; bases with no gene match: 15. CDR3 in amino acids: CASSIDFPGAQGINSPLHF. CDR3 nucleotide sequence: TGTGCCAGTAGTATAGATTTTCCGGGGGCACAGGGGATCAATTCACCCCTCCACTTT. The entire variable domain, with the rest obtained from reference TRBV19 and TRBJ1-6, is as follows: DGGITQSPKYLFRKEGQNVTLSCEQNLNHDAMYWYRQDPGQGLRLIYYSQIVNDFQKGDIAEGYSVSREKKESFPLTVTSAQKNPTAFYLCASSIDFPGAQGINSPLHFGNGTRLTVT.

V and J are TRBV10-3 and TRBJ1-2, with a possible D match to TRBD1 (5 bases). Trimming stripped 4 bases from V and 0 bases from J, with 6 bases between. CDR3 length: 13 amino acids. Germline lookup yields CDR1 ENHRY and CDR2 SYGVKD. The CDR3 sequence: CAISGTTNYGYTF. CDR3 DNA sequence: TGTGCCATCAGTGGGACAACTAACTATGGCTACACCTTC.